The 21 T cell receptor beta chains listed next were all sequenced from one sample in a study of cytomegalovirus exposure and HLA in healthy donors. Vbeta (60) and Jbeta (13) primers were used in the PCR. The method was immunoSEQ multiplex PCR; TCRdb's version includes in-frame clones alone and lacks a portion of them. The sample holds under 130,000 clones, 75% to 90% seen once. The sequenced material came from PBMCs. These TCRs come from a man in his thirties or forties in good health and CMV-seropositive.

This clone came up once. V and J are TRBV5-1 and TRBJ2-7; tentative D call: TRBD1 (6 bases). CDR3 size: 15 residues. Germline V gives CDR1 SGHRS, CDR2 YFSETQ. V gave up 4 bases and J gave up 1 base, with 15 bases separating them. The CDR3 DNA reads TGCGCCAGCAGCCCAGACAGGACACTGTCCTACGAGCAGTACTTC. It is translated as CASSPDRTLSYEQYF. The variable domain in full, with the rest retrieved from reference TRBV5-1 and TRBJ2-7, is KAGVTQTPRYLIKTRGQQVTLSCSPISGHRSVSWYQQTPGQGLQFLFEYFSETQRNKGNFPGRFSGRQFSNSRSEMNVSTLELGDSALYLCASSPDRTLSYEQYFGPGTRLTVT.

The rearrangement joins TRBV5-1 to TRBJ1-1; the D gene is possibly TRBD1 (5 bases). The CDR3 has 13 amino acids. Deletions cut 7 bases from V and 4 bases from J, with 14 bases between. Germline CDR1 and CDR2: SGHRS and YFSETQ. CDR3 DNA: TGCGCCAGCGGGGCGGGGACGCTCACTGAAGCTTTCTTT. Translation gives CASGAGTLTEAFF. Full variable domain (remainder filled in from reference TRBV5-1 and TRBJ1-1): KAGVTQTPRYLIKTRGQQVTLSCSPISGHRSVSWYQQTPGQGLQFLFEYFSETQRNKGNFPGRFSGRQFSNSRSEMNVSTLELGDSALYLCASGAGTLTEAFFGQGTRLTVV.

This clone has just a few counts. V gene TRBV28 combines with J gene TRBJ2-3, with a possible D match to TRBD1 (5 bases). CDR1 is MDHEN and CDR2 is SYDVKM in the germline V gene. The CDR3 sequence is 15 residues long. Trimming pared 5 bases from V and 2 bases from J, leaving 14 bases between. For the CDR3, the DNA is TGTGCCAGCAGTGGGGCCGGTGCCCCCACAGATACGCAGTATTTT. This gives the protein CASSGAGAPTDTQYF.

V usage is TRBV5-4 and J usage is TRBJ2-7; TRBD1 matches 8 bases. The length of the CDR3 is 15 residues. With 5 bases clipped from V and 4 bases from J, the junction kept 11 bases outside the gene matches. Germline loops: CDR1 SGHNT, CDR2 YYREEE (reference sequence). CDR3 in DNA: TGTGCCAGCAGAACCTCCGACAGGGGTGAATACGAGCAGTACTTC. Amino acids: CASRTSDRGEYEQYF.

The chain carries TRBV2 and TRBJ1-1; a weak D match, TRBD1 (6 bases). With 2 bases removed from V and 0 bases from J, the gap between germline ends came to 25 bases. The CDR3 covers 20 residues. Germline V gene data show CDR1 as SNHLY and CDR2 as FYNNEI. CDR3 sequence: CASSEPGSIGQGPMNTEAFF. The CDR3 DNA reads TGTGCCAGCAGTGAACCTGGGTCCATCGGGCAGGGGCCTATGAACACTGAAGCTTTCTTT.

The chain carries TRBV29-1 and TRBJ2-5; D remains unclear. The length of the CDR3 is 12 residues. Germline CDR1 and CDR2: SQVTM and ANQGSEA. Trimming left V 3 bases short and J 4 bases short, with 9 bases between. The CDR3 DNA follows: TGCAGCGTTGATAGCCAGAGAGAGACCCAGTACTTC. Protein: CSVDSQRETQYF.

This chain joins TRBV7-9 and TRBJ1-6, with 11 bases that match TRBD1. This CDR3 is 16 amino acids long. Germline-derived CDR1 and CDR2 are SEHNR and FQNEAQ (reference sequence). V dropped 4 bases and J dropped 8; count of bases not matched to a gene: 7. Here the CDR3 DNA reads TGTGCCAGCAGCTCCGGACAGGGGGCTATCGATTCACCCCTCCACTTT. This translates into CASSSGQGAIDSPLHF.

The rearrangement links TRBV5-6 to TRBJ2-3, with 8 nucleotides matching TRBD1. V shed 4 bases and J 5 bases; nucleotides not matched to a gene: 6. There are 14 residues in the CDR3. The germline gives CDR1 SGHDT, CDR2 YYEEEE. The CDR3 DNA follows: TGTGCCAGCAGCCCGGGACAGGCTGGAGATACGCAGTATTTT. The encoded protein is CASSPGQAGDTQYF.

This sequence joins TRBV2 and TRBJ1-1; D is unresolved. The germline V gene has CDR1 SNHLY and CDR2 FYNNEI. Deletions cut 7 bases from V and 0 bases from J, with 3 bases between. CDR3 length: 11 residues. The CDR3 nucleotides are TGTGCCAGCAAGCTGAACACTGAAGCTTTCTTT. It yields the protein CASKLNTEAFF.

This chain joins TRBV2 and TRBJ1-4, with D tentatively TRBD1 (5 bases). In germline, CDR1 is SNHLY, CDR2 FYNNEI. The CDR3 length is 16 residues. V was clipped by 3 bases and J by 16 bases, with 27 bases between them. The CDR3 loop is CASSETALMKNSRRFF. CDR3 DNA sequence: TGTGCCAGCAGTGAGACAGCGTTAATGAAAAACTCAAGAAGGTTTTTT. Full variable domain (outside the CDR3, taken from reference TRBV2 and TRBJ1-4): EPEVTQTPSHQVTQMGQEVILRCVPISNHLYFYWYRQILGQKVEFLVSFYNNEISEKSEIFDDQFSVERPDGSNFTLKIRSTKLEDSAMYFCASSETALMKNSRRFFGSGTQLSVL.

This clone was seen a few times. The chain combines TRBV29-1 with TRBJ2-3, with D uncertain. The CDR3 extends over 14 amino acids. Germline lookup yields CDR1 SQVTM and CDR2 ANQGSEA. Trimming stripped 2 bases from V and 4 bases from J, with 13 bases between. The CDR3: CSVERVVDPDTQYF. Here the CDR3 DNA reads TGCAGCGTTGAACGCGTCGTAGATCCAGATACGCAGTATTTT.

The chain is built from TRBV18 and TRBJ2-1; D remains unclear. The germline gives CDR1 KGHSH, CDR2 LQKENI. The CDR3 has 17 amino acids. The germline V and J ends were trimmed by 1 base and 0 bases, with 13 bases remaining between them. The CDR3 bases are TGTGCCAGCTCACCACGTCCGGTTGCGAGCTCCTACAATGAGCAGTTCTTC. This codes for CASSPRPVASSYNEQFF.

The chain links TRBV5-6 to TRBJ2-5; no clear D gene. V lost 4 bases and J lost 0, with 19 bases in between. The CDR3 contains 17 residues. CDR1 SGHDT and CDR2 YYEEEE come from the germline V gene. This chain's CDR3 is CASSKDRGSAYQETQYF. The CDR3 bases are TGTGCCAGCAGCAAAGACCGCGGATCGGCGTACCAAGAGACCCAGTACTTC.

The V and J genes are TRBV5-4 and TRBJ2-5; 8 bases fit TRBD2. The CDR3 runs to 15 residues. Trimming removed 0 bases from V and 4 bases from J; junction bases left unmatched: 5. The V gene's germline CDR1 is SGHNT and CDR2 YYREEE (reference sequence). In DNA form, the CDR3 reads TGTGCCAGCAGCTTGGACCCGGGGGGGGCAGAGACCCAGTACTTC. It translates to CASSLDPGGAETQYF.

V gene TRBV5-1 combines with J gene TRBJ1-2; 7 bases line up with TRBD1. This CDR3 has 12 amino acids. J gave up 10 bases and V 4 bases, and 7 bases lay outside the gene matches. Germline V gene data show CDR1 as SGHRS and CDR2 as YFSETQ. The CDR3 DNA is TGCGCCAGCAGCCTTGACAGGGATGACTACACCTTC. Its protein is CASSLDRDDYTF.

The chain uses TRBV5-4 and TRBJ1-4, with 9 bases aligning to TRBD1. The germline CDR1 and CDR2 sequences are SGHNT and YYREEE (reference sequence). J gave up 14 bases and V 4 bases, and 9 bases lay outside the gene matches. This CDR3 has 13 residues. CDR3 sequence reads: CASSQDRGVTLFF. The CDR3 DNA reads as TGTGCCAGCAGCCAGGACAGGGGAGTAACCCTGTTTTTT.

This chain links TRBV19 with TRBJ2-1; 7 bases fit TRBD2. V shed 7 bases, J shed 7 bases, and the junction held 13 bases outside the gene matches. The CDR3 covers 15 residues. The germline CDR1 and CDR2 sequences are LNHDA and SQIVND (reference sequence). CDR3 bases: TGTGCCAGTACGGTCCCTGGGCGGGGGTGGAATGAGCAGTTCTTC. This gives the protein CASTVPGRGWNEQFF.

This clone was recorded a few times. The V and J genes are TRBV7-2 and TRBJ2-5; the D gene is possibly TRBD1 (6 bases). Trimming removed 5 bases from V and 5 bases from J, with 18 bases in between. The CDR3 is 15 residues long. Germline lookup yields CDR1 SGHTA and CDR2 FQGNSA. The CDR3 here is CASSPTGTWGETQYF. The CDR3 DNA reads as TGTGCCAGCAGCCCAACAGGGACCTGGGGGGAGACCCAGTACTTC. Complete variable domain (other parts from reference TRBV7-2 and TRBJ2-5): GAGVSQSPSNKVTEKGKDVELRCDPISGHTALYWYRQSLGQGLEFLIYFQGNSAPDKSGLPSDRFSAERTGGSVSTLTIQRTQQEDSAVYLCASSPTGTWGETQYFGPGTRLLVL.

The V call is TRBV7-9, the J call TRBJ2-1, with D possibly TRBD2 on 5 matching bases. Germline CDR1 and CDR2: SEHNR and FQNEAQ (reference sequence). V lost 1 base to trimming and J lost 9 bases, with 10 bases between them. The CDR3 loop spans 13 amino acids. The DNA of the CDR3 is TGTGCCAGCAGCTTAGGCACTAGTGGTGAGCAGTTCTTC. Translated: CASSLGTSGEQFF.

The chain joins TRBV11-2 to TRBJ2-3; 7 bases are a match to TRBD2. This CDR3 comprises 15 residues. The junction had 8 bases not matched to a gene; V was cut back by 6 bases and J by 2 bases. CDR1 is SGHAT and CDR2 is FQNNGV in the germline V gene. DNA for the CDR3: TGTGCCAGCAGTACCGCGGGGGTGAACACAGATACGCAGTATTTT. Its protein is CASSTAGVNTDTQYF.

This chain joins TRBV19 and TRBJ1-5; D remains ambiguous. Trimming removed 1 base at V and 5 bases at J, with 3 bases between. There are 12 residues in the CDR3. CDR1 and CDR2 from the germline V gene are LNHDA and SQIVND (reference sequence). CDR3 loop: CASSIGDQPQHF. CDR3 coding DNA: TGTGCCAGTAGTATAGGAGATCAGCCCCAGCATTTT.